The 19 T cell receptor beta chains below come from one sample, sequenced in a study of blood T cell repertoires in COVID-19. Assay: immunoSEQ multiplex PCR; the TCRdb copy retains only in-frame clones and omits some. The data hold hundreds of thousands of clones, with more than 75% observed a single time. Sequencing was carried out using peripheral blood. These receptors all come from a woman aged 45-65 years with COVID-19, enrolled during active disease.

V is TRBV6-5 and J is TRBJ1-5; TRBD1 might be the D (6 bases). The V gene lost 6 bases and the J gene lost 1 base, with 13 bases spanning the gap. Looked up from germline, CDR1 is MNHEY and CDR2 is SVGAGI. The CDR3 is made up of 15 amino acids. The CDR3 sequence is CASRPTGTSNQPQHF. CDR3 in DNA: TGTGCCAGCAGACCCACAGGGACAAGCAATCAGCCCCAGCATTTT.

The V and J genes are TRBV19 and TRBJ1-6; tentatively, D is TRBD1 (5 bases). The CDR3 has 14 amino acids. V dropped 7 bases and J dropped 4 bases, with 11 bases sitting between them. CDR1 is LNHDA and CDR2 is SQIVND in the germline V gene (reference sequence). The CDR3 bases are TGTGCCAGTACCCCCGGACAATATAATTCACCCCTCCACTTT. It yields the protein CASTPGQYNSPLHF. Full variable domain (missing parts from reference TRBV19 and TRBJ1-6): DGGITQSPKYLFRKEGQNVTLSCEQNLNHDAMYWYRQDPGQGLRLIYYSQIVNDFQKGDIAEGYSVSREKKESFPLTVTSAQKNPTAFYLCASTPGQYNSPLHFGNGTRLTVT.

The chain uses TRBV6-5 and TRBJ2-1, with D possibly TRBD2 on 6 matching bases. CDR3 length: 15 amino acids. V lost 6 bases and J 8 bases, leaving 20 bases between the germline ends. The germline gives CDR1 MNHEY, CDR2 SVGAGI. This chain's CDR3 is CASRSRRRAGDEQFF. CDR3 nucleotide sequence: TGTGCCAGCAGGAGTCGACGGAGGGCTGGGGATGAGCAGTTCTTC.

This chain joins TRBV24-1 and TRBJ2-5; perhaps TRBD1 as D (6 bases). This CDR3 is 14 amino acids long. Germline CDR1 reads KGHDR; CDR2 reads SFDVKD. V dropped 5 bases and J dropped 1 base, with 10 bases sitting between them. For the CDR3, the DNA is TGTGCCACCAGTGGCATCAGGGGCCAAGAGACCCAGTACTTC. It is translated as CATSGIRGQETQYF.

The gene calls are TRBV7-9 and TRBJ1-2; TRBD1 is a possible D gene (5 bases). The germline V and J ends were trimmed by 4 bases and 5 bases, with 20 bases remaining between them. The CDR3 is made up of 16 amino acids. Germline assignment: CDR1 SEHNR and CDR2 FQNEAQ (reference sequence). Written as DNA, the CDR3 is TGTGCCAGCAGCTCATTTTCAGGGTACGACCTATATGGCTACACCTTC. Its translation: CASSSFSGYDLYGYTF.

The chain links TRBV18 to TRBJ1-1; D not certain. CDR1 is KGHSH and CDR2 is LQKENI in the germline V gene. This CDR3 contains 13 residues. V was shortened by 4 bases and J by 1 base, with 7 bases between the two germline ends. This CDR3 reads CASSLDWNTEAFF. The CDR3 DNA reads TGTGCCAGCTCACTGGACTGGAACACTGAAGCTTTCTTT.

This chain connects TRBV5-6 to TRBJ2-7; 11 bases fit TRBD1. This CDR3 comprises 15 residues. Germline V lookup: CDR1 SGHDT, CDR2 YYEEEE. The junction had 5 bases not matched to a gene; V was cut back by 4 bases and J by 2 bases. CDR3 nucleotide sequence: TGTGCCAGCAGCGCGGGGACAGGGGGACCCTACGAGCAGTACTTC. Amino acids: CASSAGTGGPYEQYF.

The chain combines TRBV13 with TRBJ2-7, with 8 nucleotides matching TRBD2. Germline CDR1 is PRHDT and CDR2 is FYEKMQ (reference sequence). The CDR3 has 15 amino acids. With 4 bases clipped from V and 3 bases from J, the junction kept 8 bases outside the gene matches. CDR3 loop: CASSSRVAGSYEQYF. The DNA of the CDR3 is TGTGCCAGCAGCTCCCGGGTAGCGGGAAGCTACGAGCAGTACTTC.

This chain links TRBV3-1 (or the pseudogene TRBV3-2) with TRBJ2-2; TRBD2 matches at 8 bases. The CDR3 is 16 amino acids. Germline CDR1 is LGHDT and CDR2 is YNNKEL (reference sequence). V gave up 1 base and J gave up 6 bases; unmatched junction bases: 7. In nucleotides, the CDR3 is TGTGCCAGCAGCCAAGGAAGCCCCGGGGGGGCCGGGGAGCTGTTTTTT. Its protein product is CASSQGSPGGAGELFF.

The V and J genes are TRBV2 and TRBJ2-7; 11 nucleotides line up with TRBD2. The germline gives CDR1 SNHLY, CDR2 FYNNEI. V was pared by 5 bases and J by 4 bases, with 7 bases of the junction left unmatched. CDR3 size: 15 residues. The CDR3 nucleotides read TGTGCCAGCAGTTCTTTAGCGGGAGGGCCGTACGAGCAGTACTTC. As protein: CASSSLAGGPYEQYF.

The chain couples TRBV19 to TRBJ1-5; weak D call: TRBD1 (5 bases). Trimming shortened V by 3 bases and J by 5 bases, and 11 bases separated the two germline ends. CDR1 and CDR2 from the germline V gene are LNHDA and SQIVND (reference sequence). This CDR3 is built from 14 residues. The CDR3 DNA sequence: TGTGCCAGTAGTATGTCCCGCAGGGATCAGCCCCAGCATTTT. It is translated as CASSMSRRDQPQHF.

The chain links TRBV5-1 to TRBJ1-6; weak D call: TRBD1 (6 bases). Per germline, CDR1 SGHRS and CDR2 YFSETQ. V dropped 0 bases and J dropped 9 bases, with 10 bases sitting between them. The length of the CDR3 is 14 residues. The CDR3: CASSLAQGSSPLHF. DNA of the CDR3: TGCGCCAGCAGCTTGGCCCAGGGGAGTTCACCCCTCCACTTT.

J is TRBJ2-1 and V is TRBV5-4; TRBD2 agrees at 7 bases. The CDR3 loop spans 19 amino acids. The J segment lost 15 bases and the V segment lost 1 base, leaving 28 bases of the junction unmatched. Germline CDR1 reads SGHNT; CDR2 reads YYREEE (reference sequence). In nucleotides, the CDR3 is TGTGCCAGCAGCTTGACCCCAATCAGGCTAGCGGACTATGGGGCCGGGTTGTTCTTC. Protein: CASSLTPIRLADYGAGLFF.

V and J are TRBV6-5 and TRBJ1-1; D call uncertain. Germline CDR1 is MNHEY and CDR2 is SVGAGI. The CDR3 runs 12 residues. Trimming took 7 bases from V and 8 from J, leaving 14 bases between them. This CDR3 is CASMGLGGEAFF. The CDR3 DNA sequence: TGTGCCAGCATGGGATTAGGAGGGGAAGCTTTCTTT.

V gene TRBV3-1 (or the pseudogene TRBV3-2) combines with J gene TRBJ1-2; 8 bases map to TRBD1. The CDR3 totals 13 residues. Germline V gene lookup returns CDR1 LGHDT and CDR2 YNNKEL (reference sequence). The V and J ends lost 4 bases and 8 bases, in that order; junction bases with no gene match: 6. CDR3: CASSPRQGLGYTF. For the CDR3, the DNA is TGTGCCAGCAGCCCACGACAGGGGTTGGGCTACACCTTC.

This clone has just one count. CDR3 in DNA: TGTGCCAGCAGCAATGGACTAGGGGTACTATACGAGCAGTACTTC. The encoded protein is CASSNGLGVLYEQYF. The rearrangement joins TRBV6-2 or TRBV6-3 to TRBJ2-7; TRBD2 aligns across 7 bases. In germline, CDR1 is MNHEY, CDR2 SVGEGT. This CDR3 spans 15 amino acids. The V and J ends lost 6 bases and 4 bases, in that order; junction bases with no gene match: 12.

The V and J genes are TRBV4-1 and TRBJ2-7, with D possibly TRBD2 on 6 matching bases. The CDR3 is 14 amino acids. Trimming removed 1 base at V and 2 bases at J, with 9 bases between. In germline, CDR1 is MGHRA, CDR2 YSYEKL. CDR3 in amino acids: CASSQAGSTYEQYF. The CDR3, as DNA: TGCGCCAGCAGCCAAGCCGGGAGTACCTACGAGCAGTACTTC.

The chain links TRBV5-4 to TRBJ1-4; 7 positions agree with TRBD1. Germline V gene lookup returns CDR1 SGHNT and CDR2 YYREEE (reference sequence). With 5 bases clipped from V and 0 bases from J, the junction kept 7 bases outside the gene matches. The CDR3 is 16 amino acids. The CDR3 sequence: CASSNRQGATNEKLFF. In nucleotides, the CDR3 is TGTGCCAGCAGTAATCGACAGGGTGCAACTAATGAAAAACTGTTTTTT.

The chain is built from TRBV4-1 and TRBJ2-5, with D possibly TRBD1 on 5 matching bases. The germline V gene encodes CDR1 MGHRA and CDR2 YSYEKL. CDR3 size: 15 residues. The V gene lost 2 bases and the J gene lost 0 bases, with 10 bases spanning the gap. CDR3 DNA: TGCGCCAGCAGCCAAAGGGGTGTGGACCAAGAGACCCAGTACTTC. Amino acids: CASSQRGVDQETQYF.